This T cell receptor beta chain came from a study of T cells in Graves' hyperthyroidism and ophthalmopathy. Study outcomes and limitations: Separation of ophthalmopathy from stable hyperthyroidism was achieved by a 13 V-J model.

CDR3 size: 17 residues. Germline trimming cut 4 bases from V and 0 bases from J; bases unmatched to any gene: 7. Germline V gene sequence: CDR1 SGHRS, CDR2 YFSETQ. Uncontrolled infection, other autoimmune disease, pregnancy or lactation barred patients from enrollment. Based on clinical symptoms, serum thyroxine and TRAb, thyroid ultrasound and orbital computed tomography, diagnoses were reached. To note about this clonotype: The target antigen is unknown.

What was amplified from RNA transcripts were TCR beta CDR3 regions. With the HTBI primer set, the TCR CDR3 went through a first round of RT-PCR. TCRdb reanalysed the multiplex PCR reads using MiXCR and keeps one entry per CDR3 protein. This sample has a few hundred thousand distinct CDR3 sequences, with roughly a sixth found just once. The gene calls are TRBV5-1 and TRBJ2-2; 9 bases agree with TRBD2. The sample comprised blood. The receptor was isolated from a woman aged 50 to 60 with Graves' hyperthyroidism. This CDR3 reads CASSARPSGTNTGELFF. In nucleotides, the CDR3 is TGCGCCAGCAGCGCCCGACCTAGCGGGACGAACACCGGGGAGCTGTTTTTT.